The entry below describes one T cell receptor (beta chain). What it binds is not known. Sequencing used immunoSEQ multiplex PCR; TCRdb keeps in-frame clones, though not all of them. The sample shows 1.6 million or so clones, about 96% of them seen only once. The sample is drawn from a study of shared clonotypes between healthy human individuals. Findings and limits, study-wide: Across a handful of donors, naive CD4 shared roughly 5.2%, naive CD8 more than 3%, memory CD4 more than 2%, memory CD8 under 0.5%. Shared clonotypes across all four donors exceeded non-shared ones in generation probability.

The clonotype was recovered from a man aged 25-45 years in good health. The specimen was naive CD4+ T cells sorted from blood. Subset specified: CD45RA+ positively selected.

The CDR3 reads CASSPFSPGLAGEYEQYF. The DNA for the CDR3 is TGTGCCAGCAGTCCATTTTCCCCGGGACTAGCGGGAGAGTACGAGCAGTACTTC. The rearrangement links TRBV27 to TRBJ2-7; TRBD2 aligns across 14 bases. V gave up 5 bases and J gave up 4 bases; unmatched junction bases: 13. Looked up from germline, CDR1 is MNHEY and CDR2 is SMNVEV (reference sequence). The CDR3 extends over 18 amino acids.